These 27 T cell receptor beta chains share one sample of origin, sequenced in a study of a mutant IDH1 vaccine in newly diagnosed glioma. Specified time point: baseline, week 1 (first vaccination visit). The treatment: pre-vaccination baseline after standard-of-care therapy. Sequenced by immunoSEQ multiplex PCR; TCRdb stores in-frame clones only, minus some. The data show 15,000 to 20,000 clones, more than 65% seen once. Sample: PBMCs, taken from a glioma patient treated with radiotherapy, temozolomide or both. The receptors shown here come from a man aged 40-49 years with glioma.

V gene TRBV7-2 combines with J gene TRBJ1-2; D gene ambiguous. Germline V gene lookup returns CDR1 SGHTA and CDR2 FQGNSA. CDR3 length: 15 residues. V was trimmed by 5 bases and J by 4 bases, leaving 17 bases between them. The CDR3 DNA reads TGTGCCAGCAGCCCTCTTGGGGAGGAATTCTATGGCTACACCTTC. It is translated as CASSPLGEEFYGYTF.

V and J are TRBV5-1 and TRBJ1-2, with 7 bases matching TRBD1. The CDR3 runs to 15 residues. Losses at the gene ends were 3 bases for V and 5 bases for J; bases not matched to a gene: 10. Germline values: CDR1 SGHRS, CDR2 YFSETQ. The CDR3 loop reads CASSSDPTGRYGYTF. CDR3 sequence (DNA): TGCGCCAGCAGCTCTGACCCGACAGGGAGATATGGCTACACCTTC.

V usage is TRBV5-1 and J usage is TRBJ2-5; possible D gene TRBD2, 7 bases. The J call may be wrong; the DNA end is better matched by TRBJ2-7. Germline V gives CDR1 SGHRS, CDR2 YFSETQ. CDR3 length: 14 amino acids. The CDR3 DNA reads TGCGCCAGCAGCCCACAGGGAGGGTCCTACGAGCAGTACTTC. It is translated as CASSPQGGSYEQYF.

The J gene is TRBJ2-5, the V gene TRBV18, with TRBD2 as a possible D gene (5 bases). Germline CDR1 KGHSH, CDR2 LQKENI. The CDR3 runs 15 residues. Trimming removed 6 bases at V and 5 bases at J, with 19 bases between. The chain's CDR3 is CASSRGGGFSETQYF. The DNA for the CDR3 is TGTGCCAGCTCCCGCGGAGGCGGTTTCTCTGAGACCCAGTACTTC.

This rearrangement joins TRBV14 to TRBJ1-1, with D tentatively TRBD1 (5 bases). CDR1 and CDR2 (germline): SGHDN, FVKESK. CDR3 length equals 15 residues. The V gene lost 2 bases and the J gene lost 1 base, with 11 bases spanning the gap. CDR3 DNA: TGTGCCAGCAGCCAATGGGGGGGAAAGAACACTGAAGCTTTCTTT. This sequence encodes CASSQWGGKNTEAFF. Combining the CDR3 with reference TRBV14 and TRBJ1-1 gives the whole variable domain EAGVTQFPSHSVIEKGQTVTLRCDPISGHDNLYWYRRVMGKEIKFLLHFVKESKQDESGMPNNRFLAERTGGTYSTLKVQPAELEDSGVYFCASSQWGGKNTEAFFGQGTRLTVV.

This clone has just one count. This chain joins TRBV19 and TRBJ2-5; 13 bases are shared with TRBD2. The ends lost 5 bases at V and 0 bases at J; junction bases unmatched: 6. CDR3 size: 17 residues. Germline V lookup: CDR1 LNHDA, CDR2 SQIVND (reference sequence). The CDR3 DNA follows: TGTGCCAGTAGTCCCGGGACTAGCGGGATATACCAAGAGACCCAGTACTTC. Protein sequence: CASSPGTSGIYQETQYF.

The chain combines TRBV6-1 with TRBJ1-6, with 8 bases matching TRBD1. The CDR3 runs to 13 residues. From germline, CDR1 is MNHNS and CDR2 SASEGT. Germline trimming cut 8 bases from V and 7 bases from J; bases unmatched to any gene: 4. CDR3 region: CASRDRGNSPLHF. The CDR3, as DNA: TGTGCCAGCCGAGACAGGGGCAATTCACCCCTCCACTTT.

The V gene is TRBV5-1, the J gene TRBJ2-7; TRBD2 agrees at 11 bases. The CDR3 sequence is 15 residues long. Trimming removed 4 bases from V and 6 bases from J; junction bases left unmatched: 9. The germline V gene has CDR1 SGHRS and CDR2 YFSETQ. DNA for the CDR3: TGCGCCAGCAGCCTTGACCCGGGACTAGCGGCCGAGCAGTACTTC. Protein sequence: CASSLDPGLAAEQYF.

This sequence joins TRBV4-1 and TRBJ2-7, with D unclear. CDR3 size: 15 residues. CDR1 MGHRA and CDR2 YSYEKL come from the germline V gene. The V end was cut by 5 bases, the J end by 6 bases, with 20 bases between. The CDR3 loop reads CASSARTMSNAEQYF. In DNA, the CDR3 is TGCGCCAGCAGCGCTCGAACCATGTCAAATGCCGAGCAGTACTTC.

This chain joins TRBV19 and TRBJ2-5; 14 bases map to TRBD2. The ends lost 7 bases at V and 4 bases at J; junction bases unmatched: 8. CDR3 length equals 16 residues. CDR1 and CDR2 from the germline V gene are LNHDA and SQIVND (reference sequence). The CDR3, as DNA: TGTGCCAGTACCATGGGGACTAGCGGGAGAGGAGAGACCCAGTACTTC. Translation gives CASTMGTSGRGETQYF. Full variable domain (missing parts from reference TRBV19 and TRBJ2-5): DGGITQSPKYLFRKEGQNVTLSCEQNLNHDAMYWYRQDPGQGLRLIYYSQIVNDFQKGDIAEGYSVSREKKESFPLTVTSAQKNPTAFYLCASTMGTSGRGETQYFGPGTRLLVL.

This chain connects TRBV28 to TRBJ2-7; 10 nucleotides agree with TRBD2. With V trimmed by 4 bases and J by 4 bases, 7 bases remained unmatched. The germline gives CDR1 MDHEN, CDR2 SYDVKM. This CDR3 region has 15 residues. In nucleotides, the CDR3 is TGTGCCAGCAGTTCTTTAGCGGGAGGCTTATACGAGCAGTACTTC. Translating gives CASSSLAGGLYEQYF.

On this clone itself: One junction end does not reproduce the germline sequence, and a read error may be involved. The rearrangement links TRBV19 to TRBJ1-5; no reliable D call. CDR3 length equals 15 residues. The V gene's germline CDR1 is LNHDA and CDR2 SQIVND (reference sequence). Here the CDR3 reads CASSIGGSSNQPQRF. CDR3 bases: TGTGCCAGTAGTATAGGTGGATCTAGCAATCAGCCCCAGCGTTTT.

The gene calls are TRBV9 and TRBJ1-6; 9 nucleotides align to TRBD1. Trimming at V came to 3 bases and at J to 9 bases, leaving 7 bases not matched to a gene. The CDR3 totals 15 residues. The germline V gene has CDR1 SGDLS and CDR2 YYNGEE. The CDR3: CASSGTQGASSPLHF. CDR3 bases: TGTGCCAGCAGCGGGACACAGGGGGCTAGTTCACCCCTCCACTTT.

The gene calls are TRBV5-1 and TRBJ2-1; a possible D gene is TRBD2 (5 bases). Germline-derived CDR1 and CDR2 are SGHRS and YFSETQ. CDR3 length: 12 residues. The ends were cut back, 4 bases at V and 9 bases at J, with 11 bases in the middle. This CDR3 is CASSLMGAEQFF. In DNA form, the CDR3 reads TGCGCCAGCAGCCTGATGGGAGCTGAGCAGTTCTTC.

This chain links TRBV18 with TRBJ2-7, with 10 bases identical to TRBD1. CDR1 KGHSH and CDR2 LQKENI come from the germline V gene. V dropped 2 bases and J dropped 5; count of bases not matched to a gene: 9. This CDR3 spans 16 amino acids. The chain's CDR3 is CASSPSSWDRGHEQYV. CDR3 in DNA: TGTGCCAGCTCACCAAGTTCTTGGGACAGGGGACACGAGCAGTACGTC.

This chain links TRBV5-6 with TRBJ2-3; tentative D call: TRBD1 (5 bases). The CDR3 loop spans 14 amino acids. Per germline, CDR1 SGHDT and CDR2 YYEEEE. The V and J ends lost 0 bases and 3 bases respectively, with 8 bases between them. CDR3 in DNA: TGTGCCAGCAGCTTGGCACCAGGGACAGATACGCAGTATTTT. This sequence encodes CASSLAPGTDTQYF.

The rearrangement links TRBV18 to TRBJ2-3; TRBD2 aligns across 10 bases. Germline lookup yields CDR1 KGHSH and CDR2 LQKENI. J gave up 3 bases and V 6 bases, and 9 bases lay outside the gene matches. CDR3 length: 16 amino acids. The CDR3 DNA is TGTGCCAGCTCCGCCTCTAGCGGGAGTGGGACAGATACGCAGTATTTT. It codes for CASSASSGSGTDTQYF.

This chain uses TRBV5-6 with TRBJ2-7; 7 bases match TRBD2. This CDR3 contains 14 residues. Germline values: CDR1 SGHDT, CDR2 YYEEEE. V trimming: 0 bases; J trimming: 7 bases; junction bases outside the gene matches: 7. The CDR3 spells CASSLGLAAGEQYF. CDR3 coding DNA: TGTGCCAGCAGCTTGGGACTAGCAGCCGGGGAGCAGTACTTC.

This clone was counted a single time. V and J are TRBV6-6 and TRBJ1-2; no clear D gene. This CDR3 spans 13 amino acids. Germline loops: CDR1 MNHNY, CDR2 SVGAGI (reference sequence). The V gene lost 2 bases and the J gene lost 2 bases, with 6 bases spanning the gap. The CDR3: CASSYEDNYGYTF. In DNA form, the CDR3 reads TGTGCCAGCAGTTACGAGGACAACTATGGCTACACCTTC.

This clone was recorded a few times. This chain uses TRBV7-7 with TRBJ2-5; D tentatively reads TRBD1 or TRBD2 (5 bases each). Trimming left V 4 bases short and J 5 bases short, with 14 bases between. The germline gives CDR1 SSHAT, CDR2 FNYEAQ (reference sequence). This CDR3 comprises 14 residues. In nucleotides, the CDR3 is TGTGCCAGCAGCTCCGAGGGGAACGGGGAGACCCAGTACTTC. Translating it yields CASSSEGNGETQYF.

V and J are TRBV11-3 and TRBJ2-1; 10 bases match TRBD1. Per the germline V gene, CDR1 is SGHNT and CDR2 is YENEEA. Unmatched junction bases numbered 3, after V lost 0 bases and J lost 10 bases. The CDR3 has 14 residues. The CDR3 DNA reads TGTGCCAGCAGCTTAGAAGGGACAGGGGACGAGCAGTTCTTC. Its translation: CASSLEGTGDEQFF.

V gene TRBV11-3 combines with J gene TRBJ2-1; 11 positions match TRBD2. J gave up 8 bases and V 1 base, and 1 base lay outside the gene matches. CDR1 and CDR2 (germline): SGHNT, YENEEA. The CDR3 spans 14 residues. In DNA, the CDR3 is TGTGCCAGCAGCTTAGTAGCGGGAGGGTATGAGCAGTTCTTC. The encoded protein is CASSLVAGGYEQFF.

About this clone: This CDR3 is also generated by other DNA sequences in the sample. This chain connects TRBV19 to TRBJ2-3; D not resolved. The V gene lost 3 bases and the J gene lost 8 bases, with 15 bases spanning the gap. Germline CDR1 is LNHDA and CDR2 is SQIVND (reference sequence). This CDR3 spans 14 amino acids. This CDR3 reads CASSMRTSLGTQYF. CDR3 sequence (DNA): TGTGCCAGTAGTATGCGGACGTCCCTGGGTACGCAGTATTTT.

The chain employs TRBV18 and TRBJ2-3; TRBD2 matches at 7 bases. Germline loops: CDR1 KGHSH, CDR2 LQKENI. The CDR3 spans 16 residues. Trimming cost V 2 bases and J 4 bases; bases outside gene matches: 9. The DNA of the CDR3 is TGTGCCAGCTCACCAGGGGGAGGGCTGGTCGCAGATACGCAGTATTTT. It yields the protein CASSPGGGLVADTQYF.

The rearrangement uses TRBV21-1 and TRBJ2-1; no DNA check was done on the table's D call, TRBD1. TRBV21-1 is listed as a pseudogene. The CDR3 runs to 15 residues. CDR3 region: CASLGQPHQDDEQFF. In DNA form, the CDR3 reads TGTGCCAGCCTGGGACAGCCACACCAAGACGATGAGCAGTTCTTC.

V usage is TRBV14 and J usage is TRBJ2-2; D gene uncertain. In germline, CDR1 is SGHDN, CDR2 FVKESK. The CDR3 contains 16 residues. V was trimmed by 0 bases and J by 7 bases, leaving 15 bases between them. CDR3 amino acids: CASSQEEGRPGGELFF. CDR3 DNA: TGTGCCAGCAGCCAAGAGGAAGGCAGGCCCGGCGGGGAGCTGTTTTTT.

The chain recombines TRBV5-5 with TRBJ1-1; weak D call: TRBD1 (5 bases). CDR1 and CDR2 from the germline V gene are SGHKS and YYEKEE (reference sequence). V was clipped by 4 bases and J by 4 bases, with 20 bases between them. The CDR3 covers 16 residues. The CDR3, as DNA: TGTGCCAGCAGCCGTGACGCAGGGATAATGGGCACTGAAGCTTTCTTT. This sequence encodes CASSRDAGIMGTEAFF.